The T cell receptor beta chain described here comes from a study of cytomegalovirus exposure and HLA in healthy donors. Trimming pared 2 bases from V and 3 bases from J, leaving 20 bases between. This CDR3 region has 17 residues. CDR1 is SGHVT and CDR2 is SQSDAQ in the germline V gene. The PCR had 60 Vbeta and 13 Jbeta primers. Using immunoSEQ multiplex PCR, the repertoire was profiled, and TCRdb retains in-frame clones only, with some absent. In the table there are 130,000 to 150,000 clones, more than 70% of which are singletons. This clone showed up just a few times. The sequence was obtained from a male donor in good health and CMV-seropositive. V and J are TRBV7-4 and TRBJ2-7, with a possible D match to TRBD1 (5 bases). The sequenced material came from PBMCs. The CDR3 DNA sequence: TGTGCCAGCAGCTTAAACCCACAGGTCCTCCCTTACTACGAGCAGTACTTC. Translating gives CASSLNPQVLPYYEQYF.